A single sample is the source of the 24 T cell receptor beta chains below, sequenced in a study of T cell responses to AZD1222 COVID-19 vaccine. Generated by immunoSEQ multiplex PCR, the TCRdb table keeps only in-frame clones and is missing some. In the table there are 110,000 or so clones, 85% to 90% of which are singletons. This material consisted of peripheral blood, taken 28 days after the second AZD1222 dose. These receptors were collected from an adult who received the AZD1222 COVID-19 vaccine.

The rearrangement links TRBV10-2 to TRBJ1-1; D uncertain. CDR1 WSHSY and CDR2 SAAADI come from the germline V gene. This CDR3 comprises 14 residues. V gave up 4 bases and J gave up 1 base, with 10 bases separating them. CDR3 DNA sequence: TGCGCCAGCAGTGCGGAAGGGAGGAACACTGAAGCTTTCTTT. It yields the protein CASSAEGRNTEAFF.

The V call is TRBV7-9, the J call TRBJ1-2; D is unresolved. V was clipped by 6 bases and J by 0 bases, with 20 bases between them. Per germline, CDR1 SEHNR and CDR2 FQNEAQ (reference sequence). The CDR3 covers 17 residues. The CDR3 region has the DNA TGTGCCAGCAGATATTTTGGGCGGGCTTATACTAACTATGGCTACACCTTC. Amino acids: CASRYFGRAYTNYGYTF.

The chain uses TRBV3-1 (or the pseudogene TRBV3-2) and TRBJ1-2, with TRBD1 matching over 7 bases. CDR3 length: 12 residues. Germline V gene sequence: CDR1 LGHDT, CDR2 YNNKEL (reference sequence). V gave up 8 bases and J gave up 8 bases; unmatched junction bases: 8. CDR3 coding DNA: TGTGCCAGCGGGGACAGCGGGAAAGGCTACACCTTC. Translating it yields CASGDSGKGYTF.

The chain joins TRBV7-2 to TRBJ2-5; 7 positions match TRBD1. The CDR3 loop spans 14 amino acids. With 5 bases clipped from V and 3 bases from J, the junction kept 6 bases outside the gene matches. Germline V gene sequence: CDR1 SGHTA, CDR2 FQGNSA. CDR3 in amino acids: CASSAYTGEETQYF. CDR3 bases: TGTGCCAGCAGCGCATACACAGGGGAAGAGACCCAGTACTTC.

Details on this clone: A read error may account for a junction end that differs from germline. The rearrangement links TRBV7-2 to TRBJ2-7; 10 bases match TRBD1. The germline V gene encodes CDR1 SGHTA and CDR2 FQGNSA. This CDR3 has 17 residues. In DNA, the CDR3 is TGTGCCAGCAGCTTACAAACCGGGACAGGGGCCTCCGACGAGCAGTACTTC. Translating it yields CASSLQTGTGASDEQYF.

CDR3 DNA sequence: TGTGCCACCAGTGACCCAGGACAGGTCCCCGATACGCAGTATTTT. Translating it yields CATSDPGQVPDTQYF. The gene calls are TRBV24-1 and TRBJ2-3; 7 bases map to TRBD1. This CDR3 is built from 15 residues. The germline V gene has CDR1 KGHDR and CDR2 SFDVKD. The junction had 9 bases not matched to a gene; V was cut back by 4 bases and J by 6 bases.

The genes are TRBV7-8 and TRBJ1-3; D is unresolved. Germline V gene sequence: CDR1 SGHVS, CDR2 FQNEAQ. The CDR3 contains 17 residues. Trimming cost V 0 bases and J 0 bases, with 12 bases left between them. CDR3 in DNA: TGTGCCAGCAGCTTAGCTGTCAGCGGGCCCTCTGGAAACACCATATATTTT. This sequence encodes CASSLAVSGPSGNTIYF.

The V and J genes are TRBV3-1 (or the pseudogene TRBV3-2) and TRBJ2-7; D uncertain. Deletions cut 1 base from V and 1 base from J, with 8 bases between. CDR1 is LGHDT, CDR2 YNNKEL, per germline (reference sequence). The CDR3 consists of 14 residues. For the CDR3, the DNA is TGTGCCAGCAGCCAAGGCGACTGGTCCTACGAGCAGTACTTC. This translates into CASSQGDWSYEQYF.

The genes are TRBV9 and TRBJ1-2, with D maybe TRBD1 (5 bases). V lost 3 bases to trimming and J lost 4 bases, with 13 bases between them. The CDR3 contains 14 residues. Looked up from germline, CDR1 is SGDLS and CDR2 is YYNGEE. The CDR3, as DNA: TGTGCCAGCAGCGCCCCGGGACTCAGCTATGGCTACACCTTC. It is translated as CASSAPGLSYGYTF.

As for this clone: A much larger clone differs from this one at a single base, so this may be a read error. The rearrangement uses TRBV7-2 and TRBJ1-1; D ambiguous. CDR1 and CDR2 (germline): SGHTA, FQGNSA. This CDR3 region has 13 residues. V lost 2 bases, J lost 0 bases, and 4 bases lay in between. CDR3 sequence: CASSLQVNTEAFF. Here the CDR3 DNA reads TGTGCCAGCAGCTTACAGGTGAACACTGAAGCTTTCTTT.

By share, this clone counts as medium-sized. This sequence joins TRBV4-3 and TRBJ1-3, with D hard to call. This CDR3 spans 18 amino acids. CDR1 and CDR2 from the germline V gene are LGHNA and YSLEER. Trimming removed 0 bases from V and 1 base from J, with 16 bases in between. CDR3 amino acids: CASSQDRTVVQSGNTIYF. In nucleotides, the CDR3 is TGCGCCAGCAGCCAAGATCGTACAGTCGTACAATCTGGAAACACCATATATTTT.

CDR3 in DNA: TGTGCCAGCACCCAGAGGTGGGGGGAGATTACAGATACGCAGTATTTT. As protein: CASTQRWGEITDTQYF. V gene TRBV27 combines with J gene TRBJ2-3; possibly TRBD2 for D (6 bases). With 7 bases removed from V and 3 bases from J, the gap between germline ends came to 20 bases. Germline-derived CDR1 and CDR2 are MNHEY and SMNVEV (reference sequence). This CDR3 spans 16 amino acids.

The CDR3 nucleotides are TGTGCCAGCAGCACAGGCCTTAACACTGAAGCTTTCTTT. It translates to CASSTGLNTEAFF. This chain joins TRBV7-2 and TRBJ1-1; TRBD1 is a possible D gene (5 bases). Germline assignment: CDR1 SGHTA and CDR2 FQGNSA. CDR3 length equals 13 residues. V was trimmed by 5 bases and J by 2 bases, leaving 9 bases between them.

A single count supports this clone. J is TRBJ1-2 and V is TRBV6-2 or TRBV6-3; the match to TRBD1 covers 8 bases. The CDR3 length is 16 residues. The V segment lost 5 bases and the J segment 5 bases; nucleotides outside the gene matches: 13. Germline lookup yields CDR1 MNHEY and CDR2 SVGEGT. The CDR3, as DNA: TGTGCCAGCAGTGATCTGCAGGGGGCTGGCGGTTATGGCTACACCTTC. Its protein product is CASSDLQGAGGYGYTF.

This rearrangement joins TRBV7-9 to TRBJ1-1; 9 bases match TRBD1. The CDR3 is made up of 14 amino acids. Germline V gene sequence: CDR1 SEHNR, CDR2 FQNEAQ (reference sequence). V lost 5 bases to trimming and J lost 4 bases; unmatched junction nucleotides: 5. The CDR3 DNA is TGTGCCAGCAGCGATGGACAGGGGTTCACTGAAGCTTTCTTT. Translating gives CASSDGQGFTEAFF.

V usage is TRBV5-1 and J usage is TRBJ1-3, with D uncertain. Germline CDR1 reads SGHRS; CDR2 reads YFSETQ. The CDR3 extends over 14 amino acids. The V gene lost 0 bases and the J gene lost 0 bases, with 4 bases spanning the gap. The CDR3 sequence is CASSLASSGNTIYF. The CDR3 region has the DNA TGCGCCAGCAGCTTGGCCAGCTCTGGAAACACCATATATTTT.

Worth noting for this clone: The junction and the germline gene differ at one end; a read error may be behind it. The V gene is TRBV4-2, the J gene TRBJ2-1, with 7 bases lining up with TRBD2. CDR1 is LGHNA, CDR2 YNFKEQ, per germline. CDR3 length: 13 residues. CDR3 DNA: TGTGCCAGCAGCCAAGGGGGTGTGCGGGAGCACTTCTTC. It specifies CASSQGGVREHFF.

The chain joins TRBV24-1 to TRBJ2-5, with D maybe TRBD2 (5 bases). This CDR3 contains 11 residues. CDR1 is KGHDR and CDR2 is SFDVKD in the germline V gene. Trimming took off 6 bases at V and 5 bases at J, with 6 bases between the two ends. In DNA, the CDR3 is TGTGCCACCAGTACGGGGGAGACCCAGTACTTC. This sequence encodes CATSTGETQYF.

The J gene is TRBJ1-5, the V gene TRBV30; TRBD1 is a possible D gene (6 bases). V lost 2 bases, J lost 3 bases, and 14 bases lay in between. The V gene's germline CDR1 is GTSNPN and CDR2 SVGIG (reference sequence). This CDR3 region has 15 residues. CDR3 sequence reads: CAWSIGGASNQPQHF. The DNA of the CDR3 is TGTGCCTGGAGTATTGGGGGCGCTTCCAATCAGCCCCAGCATTTT.

This clone was detected once. The V call is TRBV11-2, the J call TRBJ1-2; 7 nucleotides agree with TRBD1. CDR1 and CDR2 from the germline V gene are SGHAT and FQNNGV. This CDR3 spans 13 amino acids. Trimming cost V 5 bases and J 4 bases; bases outside gene matches: 4. CDR3 in amino acids: CASSVGTVYGYTF. The CDR3 DNA is TGTGCCAGCAGCGTAGGGACAGTCTATGGCTACACCTTC.

The rearrangement uses TRBV7-3 and TRBJ1-1; D might be TRBD1 (5 bases). There are 14 residues in the CDR3. The germline CDR1 and CDR2 sequences are SGHTA and FQGTGA. Trimming pared 2 bases from V and 6 bases from J, leaving 13 bases between. The CDR3 nucleotides are TGTGCCAGCAGCTTAGACAAGGGACGGTCTGAAGCTTTCTTT. It encodes CASSLDKGRSEAFF.

The V and J genes are TRBV6-1 and TRBJ2-3, with TRBD2 identical over 9 bases. The CDR3 has 17 amino acids. Per the germline V gene, CDR1 is MNHNS and CDR2 is SASEGT. V was pared by 3 bases and J by 4 bases, with 11 bases of the junction left unmatched. CDR3 loop: CASSEFVRGRVADTQYF. The CDR3 coding sequence is TGTGCCAGCAGTGAGTTTGTGCGCGGGAGGGTTGCAGATACGCAGTATTTT.

This chain joins TRBV19 and TRBJ2-1; possible D gene TRBD1, 5 bases. The CDR3 is 14 residues long. In germline, CDR1 is LNHDA, CDR2 SQIVND (reference sequence). Deletions cut 7 bases from V and 9 bases from J, with 19 bases between. CDR3 DNA: TGTGCCAGTATTAATCGACAGCCCGATGGTGAGCAGTTCTTC. Residues: CASINRQPDGEQFF.

The genes are TRBV7-3 and TRBJ2-7; 10 bases match TRBD2. Looked up from germline, CDR1 is SGHTA and CDR2 is FQGTGA. The CDR3 contains 14 residues. The ends lost 3 bases at V and 5 bases at J; junction bases unmatched: 4. Here the CDR3 DNA reads TGTGCCAGCAGCTTGGGCCTAGCGGGAGACGAGCAGTACTTC. This sequence encodes CASSLGLAGDEQYF.